This passage covers 13 T cell receptor beta chains from one sample sequenced in a study of shared clonotypes between healthy human individuals. Profiling relied on immunoSEQ multiplex PCR, and the TCRdb table lists in-frame clones only, not all of them. The sample contains around 510,000 clones, around 95% of which appear only once. Sequencing was carried out using naive CD4+ T cells sorted from blood. Subset in this sample: CD45RA+ positively selected. The receptors shown here come from a woman aged 25 to 45 in good health.

This clone was seen just once. The chain couples TRBV6-5 to TRBJ1-1; D not resolved. Germline assignment: CDR1 MNHEY and CDR2 SVGAGI. Trimming removed 2 bases at V and 0 bases at J, with 10 bases between. This CDR3 spans 15 amino acids. The CDR3 nucleotides read TGTGCCAGCAGTTACGTTCCAGGTCTGAACACTGAAGCTTTCTTT. Amino acids: CASSYVPGLNTEAFF.

The chain links TRBV18 to TRBJ1-2; possible D gene TRBD1, 6 bases. V was clipped by 5 bases and J by 3 bases, with 16 bases between them. Per the germline V gene, CDR1 is KGHSH and CDR2 is LQKENI. This CDR3 is built from 15 residues. The CDR3 DNA sequence: TGTGCCAGCTCAAGAGGGGGGGCGCAGGACTATGGCTACACCTTC. Its translation is CASSRGGAQDYGYTF. The full variable domain, completed using reference TRBV18 and TRBJ1-2, is NAGVMQNPRHLVRRRGQEARLRCSPMKGHSHVYWYRQLPEEGLKFMVYLQKENIIDESGMPKERFSAEFPKEGPSILRIQQVVRGDSAAYFCASSRGGAQDYGYTFGSGTRLTVV.

This clone was seen once. The same CDR3 arises from other DNA sequences in this sample as well. The chain joins TRBV19 to TRBJ1-1; D unresolved. Trimming shortened V by 3 bases and J by 1 base, and 6 bases separated the two germline ends. CDR1 and CDR2 from the germline V gene are LNHDA and SQIVND (reference sequence). This CDR3 contains 13 residues. The CDR3 DNA sequence: TGTGCCAGTAGTATTTCGGGGAACACTGAAGCTTTCTTT. As protein: CASSISGNTEAFF.

The rearrangement joins TRBV19 to TRBJ1-2; 9 nucleotides agree with TRBD1. This CDR3 is built from 17 residues. Germline lookup yields CDR1 LNHDA and CDR2 SQIVND (reference sequence). After removal of 5 bases from V and 3 bases from J, the junction contained 13 bases not matched to a gene. CDR3 DNA: TGTGCCAGTAGTCTAAAAACCGGGACAGGGCTCCACTATGGCTACACCTTC. This sequence encodes CASSLKTGTGLHYGYTF.

This chain connects TRBV6-1 to TRBJ2-7; the match to TRBD1 covers 10 bases. Germline V lookup: CDR1 MNHNS, CDR2 SASEGT. The CDR3 runs to 15 residues. After removal of 3 bases from V and 5 bases from J, the junction contained 7 bases not matched to a gene. The CDR3 here is CASSEGGTGVNEQYF. Here the CDR3 DNA reads TGTGCCAGCAGTGAGGGGGGGACAGGGGTGAACGAGCAGTACTTC.

The chain carries TRBV28 and TRBJ1-2, with 12 positions matching TRBD1. Germline CDR1 MDHEN, CDR2 SYDVKM. J lost 7 bases, V lost 9 bases, and 9 bases had no gene match. There are 14 residues in the CDR3. CDR3 protein: CASLLGQGASGYTF. The CDR3 coding sequence is TGTGCCAGTCTCCTGGGACAGGGGGCGAGTGGCTACACCTTC.

The genes are TRBV7-6 and TRBJ2-1; 8 nucleotides align to TRBD1. Germline V gene lookup returns CDR1 SGHVS and CDR2 FNYEAQ. The CDR3 runs to 17 residues. With V trimmed by 5 bases and J by 8 bases, 17 bases remained unmatched. For the CDR3, the DNA is TGTGCCAGCAGCCCAAAGATACAGGGGCAGACAGGGGATGAGCAGTTCTTC. It is translated as CASSPKIQGQTGDEQFF.

The chain joins TRBV6-6 to TRBJ2-5, with D tentatively TRBD1 (6 bases). CDR1 is MNHNY and CDR2 is SVGAGI in the germline V gene (reference sequence). The V end was cut by 5 bases, the J end by 5 bases, with 18 bases between. The CDR3 is 15 residues long. The CDR3 DNA is TGTGCCAGCAGTCAAAACAGGGAAATCGGCGAGACCCAGTACTTC. It encodes CASSQNREIGETQYF.

The rearrangement links TRBV7-8 to TRBJ1-1; 7 bases match TRBD1. Trimming took 4 bases from V and 5 from J; bases not matched to a gene: 13. From germline, CDR1 is SGHVS and CDR2 FQNEAQ. This CDR3 is built from 16 residues. CDR3 sequence (DNA): TGTGCCAGCAGCTCCATCCTTGACAGGGATGGAACTGAAGCTTTCTTT. It yields the protein CASSSILDRDGTEAFF.

J is TRBJ2-3 and V is TRBV4-1; TRBD2 agrees at 14 bases. The CDR3 has 19 amino acids. Germline V lookup: CDR1 MGHRA, CDR2 YSYEKL. J lost 3 bases, V lost 5 bases, and 13 bases had no gene match. The CDR3 bases are TGCGCCAGCAGCACCGCCACCGGGACTAGCGGGAGTTGGACAGATACGCAGTATTTT. It is translated as CASSTATGTSGSWTDTQYF.

This clone was detected once. The chain has TRBV28 and TRBJ2-3; 9 bases match TRBD2. The CDR3 covers 14 residues. Germline CDR1 and CDR2: MDHEN and SYDVKM. The CDR3 loop reads CYFRAGGPPDTQYF. The CDR3 bases are TGTTATTTCCGCGCGGGAGGGCCTCCGGATACGCAGTATTTT. The whole variable domain, filled in from reference TRBV28 and TRBJ2-3, reads DVKVTQSSRYLVKRTGEKVFLECVQDMDHENMFWYRQDPGLGLRLIYFSYDVKMKEKGDIPEGYSVSREKKERFSLILESASTNQTSMYLCYFRAGGPPDTQYFGPGTRLTVL.

This clone appeared a single time. The chain employs TRBV28 and TRBJ1-1; D is possibly TRBD1 (5 bases). V lost 3 bases and J lost 3, with 14 bases in between. CDR1 and CDR2 (germline): MDHEN, SYDVKM. This CDR3 is 15 amino acids long. The CDR3 region is CASSFLAGTDTEAFF. The DNA for the CDR3 is TGTGCCAGCAGTTTCTTAGCAGGGACCGACACTGAAGCTTTCTTT. The variable domain in full, with the rest retrieved from reference TRBV28 and TRBJ1-1, is DVKVTQSSRYLVKRTGEKVFLECVQDMDHENMFWYRQDPGLGLRLIYFSYDVKMKEKGDIPEGYSVSREKKERFSLILESASTNQTSMYLCASSFLAGTDTEAFFGQGTRLTVV.

This clone was seen only once. The J gene is TRBJ2-7, the V gene TRBV13; 12 nucleotides align to TRBD2. The junction had 5 bases not matched to a gene; V was cut back by 4 bases and J by 7 bases. Germline values: CDR1 PRHDT, CDR2 FYEKMQ (reference sequence). This CDR3 contains 14 residues. CDR3 sequence reads: CASSSRLAGDEQYF. The CDR3 region has the DNA TGTGCCAGCAGCTCCAGACTAGCGGGAGATGAGCAGTACTTC.